This passage covers 28 T cell receptor beta chains from one sample sequenced in a study of cytomegalovirus exposure and HLA in healthy donors (dated by TCRdb to about 2017). The library was prepared using the immunoSEQ multiplex PCR assay. For the multiplex PCR, a mixture combining 60 forward primers for TCR Vbeta segments and 13 reverse primers for TCR Jbeta segments was used. The clones in this table, taken by TCRdb from immuneACCESS, are in-frame only. Not every clone is retained; where verified, under half of the shortfall comes from an unresolved V gene, and the cause of the rest is unknown. Present in this sample are 60,000 to 70,000 clones, around 78% of which were seen just once. The ten largest clones add up to about 8% of the sample. The sequenced sample was PBMCs. The receptor set was obtained from a man aged 18 to 29 in good health and CMV-seropositive.

This sequence joins TRBV29-1 and TRBJ2-1; D uncertain. This CDR3 is built from 13 residues. The V end lost 7 bases, the J end lost 1 base, and 11 bases lay between the germline ends. CDR1 is SQVTM, CDR2 ANQGSEA, per germline. CDR3: CSAESNSYNEQFF. The CDR3 coding sequence is TGCAGCGCTGAGAGTAATTCCTACAATGAGCAGTTCTTC.

The genes are TRBV4-1 and TRBJ1-6; D may be TRBD1 (5 bases). V lost 1 base and J 10 bases, leaving 20 bases between the germline ends. This CDR3 region has 17 residues. CDR1 and CDR2 (germline): MGHRA, YSYEKL. DNA of the CDR3: TGCGCCAGCAGCCAAGTTACCTCTTTCGGGGGGTTCTCACCCCTCCACTTT. Residues: CASSQVTSFGGFSPLHF.

The rearrangement links TRBV18 to TRBJ1-1; D unclear. CDR1 and CDR2 from the germline V gene are KGHSH and LQKENI. Trimming removed 0 bases from V and 8 bases from J, with 13 bases in between. This CDR3 has 14 residues. CDR3 amino acids: CASSPPMPLLEAFF. The CDR3 DNA sequence: TGTGCCAGCTCACCACCCATGCCACTCCTAGAAGCTTTCTTT.

The J gene is TRBJ2-3, the V gene TRBV27; D is possibly TRBD2 (5 bases). The CDR3 totals 14 residues. Germline V gene sequence: CDR1 MNHEY, CDR2 SMNVEV (reference sequence). With 5 bases removed from V and 2 bases from J, the gap between germline ends came to 11 bases. The CDR3 loop is CASSLGVYTDTQYF. CDR3 nucleotide sequence: TGTGCCAGCAGTCTCGGGGTTTACACAGATACGCAGTATTTT.

The CDR3 sequence is CASSLAPGRTDTQYF. The CDR3 nucleotides are TGTGCCAGCAGCTTAGCCCCCGGGAGGACAGATACGCAGTATTTT. The chain is built from TRBV7-2 and TRBJ2-3, with TRBD2 matching 7 bases. The germline CDR1 and CDR2 sequences are SGHTA and FQGNSA. The CDR3 is 15 amino acids. V lost 0 bases, J lost 3 bases, and 3 bases stayed unmatched. The whole variable domain, remainder taken from reference TRBV7-2 and TRBJ2-3, is GAGVSQSPSNKVTEKGKDVELRCDPISGHTALYWYRQSLGQGLEFLIYFQGNSAPDKSGLPSDRFSAERTGGSVSTLTIQRTQQEDSAVYLCASSLAPGRTDTQYFGPGTRLTVL.

Only a few counts were recorded for this clone. The chain's CDR3 is CASSRQAGSTDTQYF. CDR3 in DNA: TGTGCCAGCAGCAGGCAAGCGGGAAGCACAGATACGCAGTATTTT. This chain uses TRBV6-1 with TRBJ2-3; TRBD2 aligns across 7 bases. CDR3 length: 15 amino acids. Looked up from germline, CDR1 is MNHNS and CDR2 is SASEGT. With V trimmed by 6 bases and J by 0 bases, 6 bases remained unmatched.

The V call is TRBV6-1, the J call TRBJ1-5, with D perhaps TRBD1 (5 bases). The V gene lost 1 base and the J gene lost 7 bases, with 17 bases spanning the gap. The CDR3 runs to 16 residues. Germline values: CDR1 MNHNS, CDR2 SASEGT. The CDR3 DNA reads TGTGCCAGCAGTGAAGTCGGGGGTTGGGGGAGCCAGCCCCAGCATTTT. Translating gives CASSEVGGWGSQPQHF.

For this clone: The CDR3 does not end in the conserved phenylalanine or tryptophan, so this is likely a read error. Because the CDR3's place on the DNA is in doubt, the DNA is left out and the CDR3 is given as listed by TCRdb. The CDR3 sequence is CASSTSCWY. The chain employs TRBV9 and TRBJ2-7; TRBD1 is taken as the D call from the table, unchecked against the DNA. The CDR3 is made up of 9 amino acids, end residues included. Per germline, CDR1 SGDLS and CDR2 YYNGEE.

The rearrangement joins TRBV2 to TRBJ1-5; 7 nucleotides match TRBD1. With V trimmed by 5 bases and J by 4 bases, 8 bases remained unmatched. This CDR3 has 15 residues. Germline CDR1 SNHLY, CDR2 FYNNEI. The CDR3 loop reads CASSLGGQLNQPQHF. The CDR3 coding sequence is TGTGCCAGCAGTCTGGGGGGACAGCTGAATCAGCCCCAGCATTTT.

The chain has TRBV6-5 and TRBJ1-6, with D maybe TRBD1 (6 bases). The V end was cut by 0 bases, the J end by 5 bases, with 11 bases between. The CDR3 is made up of 16 amino acids. From germline, CDR1 is MNHEY and CDR2 SVGAGI. In DNA form, the CDR3 reads TGTGCCAGCAGTTACTCTGGGGGCGCGGATAATTCACCCCTCCACTTT. It yields the protein CASSYSGGADNSPLHF.

This chain connects TRBV27 to TRBJ2-7; tentatively, D is TRBD1 (5 bases). Germline values: CDR1 MNHEY, CDR2 SMNVEV (reference sequence). Trimming took 5 bases from V and 1 from J, leaving 12 bases between them. This CDR3 contains 14 residues. CDR3 residues: CASSPLTESYEQYF. Here the CDR3 DNA reads TGTGCCAGCAGTCCACTGACAGAATCCTACGAGCAGTACTTC.

V gene TRBV6-1 combines with J gene TRBJ1-1; D unresolved. Germline CDR1 MNHNS, CDR2 SASEGT. The V end was cut by 7 bases, the J end by 0 bases, with 12 bases between. This CDR3 is built from 14 residues. CDR3 loop: CASTAALLNTEAFF. CDR3 nucleotide sequence: TGTGCCAGCACCGCGGCACTCTTGAACACTGAAGCTTTCTTT.

Of note for this clone: The sample holds other DNA sequences that translate to the same CDR3. The V call is TRBV6-5, the J call TRBJ1-4; D is perhaps TRBD1 (6 bases). This CDR3 has 13 residues. Trimming left V 0 bases short and J 8 bases short, with 7 bases between. Germline CDR1 MNHEY, CDR2 SVGAGI. CDR3 DNA: TGTGCCAGCAGTTACTCGAGGGGGGAAAAACTGTTTTTT. Its protein product is CASSYSRGEKLFF.

This clone was seen a handful of times. V and J are TRBV7-6 and TRBJ1-3, with a weak D call TRBD1 (6 bases). V was clipped by 5 bases and J by 0 bases, with 14 bases between them. The CDR3 spans 16 residues. Germline-derived CDR1 and CDR2 are SGHVS and FNYEAQ. In DNA form, the CDR3 reads TGTGCCAGCAGCAGAAAGACAGGCCACTCTGGAAACACCATATATTTT. Its translation: CASSRKTGHSGNTIYF. Complete variable domain (other parts from reference TRBV7-6 and TRBJ1-3): GAGVSQSPRYKVTKRGQDVALRCDPISGHVSLYWYRQALGQGPEFLTYFNYEAQQDKSGLPNDRFSAERPEGSISTLTIQRTEQRDSAMYRCASSRKTGHSGNTIYFGEGSWLTVV.

The chain links TRBV25-1 to TRBJ2-7; 10 bases agree with TRBD2. Unmatched junction bases numbered 7, after V lost 8 bases and J lost 0 bases. This CDR3 contains 15 residues. Germline lookup yields CDR1 MGHDK and CDR2 SYGVNS. The CDR3, as DNA: TGTGCCAGCGCCGCAGCGGGAGGGAGCTCCTACGAGCAGTACTTC. Translating gives CASAAAGGSSYEQYF.

The chain recombines TRBV30 with TRBJ1-5, with D hard to call. Trimming took off 2 bases at V and 3 bases at J, with 8 bases between the two ends. There are 13 residues in the CDR3. Germline CDR1 and CDR2: GTSNPN and SVGIG (reference sequence). The CDR3 DNA reads as TGTGCCTGGAGTAGAGACTTCAATCAGCCCCAGCATTTT. Translation gives CAWSRDFNQPQHF.

This clone turned up a few times. CDR3 DNA sequence: TGTGCCAGCAGTCCCTTTACAGGGGGCACTGAAGCTTTCTTT. Its translation is CASSPFTGGTEAFF. The chain uses TRBV25-1 and TRBJ1-1, with 8 positions matching TRBD1. The CDR3 is made up of 14 amino acids. Germline V gene data show CDR1 as MGHDK and CDR2 as SYGVNS. Trimming cost V 5 bases and J 4 bases; bases outside gene matches: 6.

J is TRBJ2-4 and V is TRBV6-5, with TRBD1 as a possible D gene (5 bases). The CDR3 totals 15 residues. Deletions cut 6 bases from V and 3 bases from J, with 15 bases between. Per the germline V gene, CDR1 is MNHEY and CDR2 is SVGAGI. This chain's CDR3 is CASRQAGSGKNIQYF. CDR3 coding DNA: TGTGCCAGCAGGCAAGCAGGGTCCGGCAAAAACATTCAGTACTTC.

This clone was seen a handful of times. The J gene is TRBJ2-5, the V gene TRBV6-5; D gene uncertain. The DNA end is more similar to TRBJ2-7, so the J call may be wrong. This CDR3 is built from 14 residues. CDR1 and CDR2 from the germline V gene are MNHEY and SVGAGI. The DNA for the CDR3 is TGTGCCAGCAGTTACTCCGACATGTCCTACGAGCAGTACTTC. Translated, it gives CASSYSDMSYEQYF.

The chain recombines TRBV30 with TRBJ2-1; weak D call: TRBD2 (5 bases). Looked up from germline, CDR1 is GTSNPN and CDR2 is SVGIG (reference sequence). The V end lost 3 bases, the J end lost 5 bases, and 17 bases lay between the germline ends. The CDR3 loop spans 15 amino acids. In DNA form, the CDR3 reads TGTGCCTGGAGGCCCCCCCCGGGAATCGACAATGAGCAGTTCTTC. This translates into CAWRPPPGIDNEQFF.

This rearrangement joins TRBV30 to TRBJ1-6; D unclear. This CDR3 has 11 residues. Between the trimmed V and J ends, which lost 6 bases and 10 bases, there was a span of 10 bases. Germline CDR1 GTSNPN, CDR2 SVGIG (reference sequence). CDR3: CACKQSSPLHF. The CDR3 region has the DNA TGTGCCTGCAAACAGTCATCACCCCTCCACTTT.

The chain is built from TRBV7-9 and TRBJ2-7; D perhaps matches TRBD2 (6 bases). V lost 11 bases and J 0 bases, leaving 14 bases between the germline ends. Germline CDR1 and CDR2: SEHNR and FQNEAQ (reference sequence). The CDR3 is 13 amino acids. This chain's CDR3 is CASGRRDSYEQYF. CDR3 coding DNA: TGTGCCTCCGGTAGGAGGGACTCCTACGAGCAGTACTTC. Complete variable domain (other parts from reference TRBV7-9 and TRBJ2-7): DTGVSQNPRHKITKRGQNVTFRCDPISEHNRLYWYRQTLGQGPEFLTYFQNEAQLEKSRLLSDRFSAERPKGSFSTLEIQRTEQGDSAMYLCASGRRDSYEQYFGPGTRLTVT.

The chain couples TRBV4-1 to TRBJ2-1; possibly TRBD2 for D (5 bases). Trimming pared 0 bases from V and 6 bases from J, leaving 9 bases between. The CDR3 sequence is 14 residues long. In germline, CDR1 is MGHRA, CDR2 YSYEKL. The chain's CDR3 is CASSQDPGSNEQFF. DNA of the CDR3: TGCGCCAGCAGCCAAGACCCGGGGAGCAATGAGCAGTTCTTC.

The chain links TRBV29-1 to TRBJ2-3; 7 bases match TRBD1. Germline V lookup: CDR1 SQVTM, CDR2 ANQGSEA. This CDR3 has 13 amino acids. After removal of 5 bases from V and 0 bases from J, the junction contained 2 bases not matched to a gene. The DNA for the CDR3 is TGCAGCGTTAGGACAGGTAGCACAGATACGCAGTATTTT. As protein: CSVRTGSTDTQYF.

The chain has TRBV14 and TRBJ2-7; a weak D match, TRBD1 (7 bases). The V and J ends lost 7 bases and 5 bases respectively, with 18 bases between them. This CDR3 is 14 amino acids long. Germline CDR1 and CDR2: SGHDN and FVKESK. The DNA for the CDR3 is TGTGCCAGCAACCTAGCAGGGGGGTGGAACGAGCAGTACTTC. It yields the protein CASNLAGGWNEQYF.

The CDR3 loop reads CASSLLQNGETQYF. The DNA for the CDR3 is TGTGCCAGCAGCTTACTTCAGAATGGAGAGACCCAGTACTTC. The J gene is TRBJ2-5, the V gene TRBV7-6; D unresolved. Trimming took 2 bases from V and 4 from J, leaving 11 bases between them. The V gene's germline CDR1 is SGHVS and CDR2 FNYEAQ. The CDR3 is made up of 14 amino acids.

There are a few counts of this clone. The V and J genes are TRBV5-1 and TRBJ2-1; D perhaps matches TRBD1 (6 bases). CDR3 length equals 15 residues. V was cut by 4 bases and J by 10 bases, with 21 bases left in between. Germline CDR1 SGHRS, CDR2 YFSETQ. The CDR3 DNA reads TGCGCCAGCAGCCAGGGGTTTGCGGGTGGGGTGGAGCAGTTCTTC. It codes for CASSQGFAGGVEQFF.

The V call is TRBV6-1, the J call TRBJ2-2; the match to TRBD2 covers 11 bases. V was pared by 6 bases and J by 2 bases, with 2 bases of the junction left unmatched. Germline lookup yields CDR1 MNHNS and CDR2 SASEGT. The CDR3 is 15 residues long. CDR3 nucleotide sequence: TGTGCCAGCAGCAGACTAGCGGGAAACACCGGGGAGCTGTTTTTT. Its protein is CASSRLAGNTGELFF.